The following is a T cell receptor (beta chain) sequence with its context. Antigen: not known. This entry belongs to a study of cytomegalovirus exposure and HLA in healthy donors. Whole-study context: There were under 130 million unique TCR beta sequences, drawn from 180 million or so T cells, in an earlier analysis. Study observations and caveats: The majority of TCR sequences were rare, yet some public TCRs appeared in many donors. A later analysis, which compared TCR beta chains of equal frequency, found the HLA-associated ones more clonally expanded. The classifier was said to identify cytomegalovirus status with high specificity and sensitivity.

Both 60 Vbeta primers and 13 Jbeta primers went into the PCR. The data were produced by immunoSEQ multiplex PCR, yet TCRdb's version contains in-frame clones alone and is incomplete. The sample shows under 150,000 clones, 63% of them seen only once. This CDR3 contains 15 residues. CDR1 and CDR2 from the germline V gene are LNHDA and SQIVND (reference sequence). With 5 bases clipped from V and 2 bases from J, the junction kept 5 bases outside the gene matches. The genes are TRBV19 and TRBJ1-5; TRBD1 agrees at 8 bases. The source is a man in his forties in good health and CMV-seropositive. Sequencing input: PBMCs. The CDR3 DNA reads TGTGCCAGTAGTCCAGACAGGGGCCGCAATCAGCCCCAGCATTTT. It is translated as CASSPDRGRNQPQHF. Full variable domain (outside the CDR3, taken from reference TRBV19 and TRBJ1-5): DGGITQSPKYLFRKEGQNVTLSCEQNLNHDAMYWYRQDPGQGLRLIYYSQIVNDFQKGDIAEGYSVSREKKESFPLTVTSAQKNPTAFYLCASSPDRGRNQPQHFGDGTRLSIL.